This entry describes one T cell receptor beta chain. Antigen specificity is unknown. This record comes from a study of cytomegalovirus exposure and HLA in healthy donors. Regarding the study as a whole: A later analysis revealed that TCR association rates differed between HLA loci, peaking at DRB1 and bottoming out at HLA-C. Per a later analysis, HLA-associated TCR beta chains showed more clonal expansion than other, equally common TCR beta chains. For most TCR beta V segments, an earlier analysis put the productive rate at about 90% or about 30% of the time.

Vbeta (60) and Jbeta (13) primers were used in the PCR. Repertoires were generated with immunoSEQ multiplex PCR, while TCRdb's copy carries only in-frame clones and drops some. This table holds approximately 140,000 clones, roughly 75% found once. The sequence was collected from a man aged 35-49 years in good health and CMV-seropositive. The sample was PBMCs.

This chain's CDR3 is CASSPHRGQLSGNTIYF. CDR3 in DNA: TGTGCCAGCAGTCCTCACCGGGGACAACTTTCTGGAAACACCATATATTTT. This rearrangement joins TRBV5-8 to TRBJ1-3; TRBD1 might be the D (6 bases). The CDR3 consists of 17 residues. V lost 5 bases to trimming and J lost 1 base, with 19 bases between them. The germline V gene has CDR1 SGHTS and CDR2 YDEGEE.